This TCR beta chain stems from a study of cytomegalovirus exposure and HLA in healthy donors. The CDR3 consists of 14 residues. The V gene's germline CDR1 is MNHEY and CDR2 SMNVEV (reference sequence). Trimming stripped 6 bases from V and 6 bases from J, with 15 bases between. The PCR employed 60 Vbeta primers together with 13 Jbeta primers. Data came from immunoSEQ multiplex PCR; TCRdb stores just in-frame clones and leaves some out. The data contain around 98,000 clones, more than 65% of them seen just once; the ten biggest clones take up roughly 8%. This chain uses TRBV27 with TRBJ1-5; D might be TRBD1 (5 bases). This clonotype originated in a human donor in good health. Sample: PBMCs. The CDR3 here is CASRASGGVQPQHF. The CDR3 DNA reads as TGTGCCAGCAGGGCCAGCGGGGGTGTTCAGCCCCAGCATTTT.